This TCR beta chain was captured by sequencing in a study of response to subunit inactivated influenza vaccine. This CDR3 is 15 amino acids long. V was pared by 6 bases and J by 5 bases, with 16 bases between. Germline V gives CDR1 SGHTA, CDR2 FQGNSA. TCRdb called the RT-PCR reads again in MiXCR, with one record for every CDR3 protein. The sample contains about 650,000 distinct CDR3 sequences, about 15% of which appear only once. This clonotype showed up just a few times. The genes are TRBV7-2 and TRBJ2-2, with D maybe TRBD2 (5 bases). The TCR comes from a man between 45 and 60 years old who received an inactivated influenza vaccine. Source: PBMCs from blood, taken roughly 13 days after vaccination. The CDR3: CASRLSAEVTGELFF. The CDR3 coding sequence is TGTGCCAGCAGACTTAGCGCGGAGGTAACCGGGGAGCTGTTTTTT.